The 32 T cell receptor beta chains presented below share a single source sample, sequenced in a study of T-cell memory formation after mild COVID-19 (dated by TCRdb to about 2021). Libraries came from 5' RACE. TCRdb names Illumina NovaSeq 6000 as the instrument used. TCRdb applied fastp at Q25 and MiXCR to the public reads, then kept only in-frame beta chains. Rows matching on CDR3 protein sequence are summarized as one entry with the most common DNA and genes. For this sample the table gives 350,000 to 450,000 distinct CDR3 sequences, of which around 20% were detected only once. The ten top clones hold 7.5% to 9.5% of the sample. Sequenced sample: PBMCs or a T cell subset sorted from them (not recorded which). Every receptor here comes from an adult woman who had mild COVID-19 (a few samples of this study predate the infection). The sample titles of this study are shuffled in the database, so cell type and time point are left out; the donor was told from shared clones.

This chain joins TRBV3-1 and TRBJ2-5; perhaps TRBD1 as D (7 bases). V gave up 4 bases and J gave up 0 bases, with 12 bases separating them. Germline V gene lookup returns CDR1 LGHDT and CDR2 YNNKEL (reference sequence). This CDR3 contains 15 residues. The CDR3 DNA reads TGTGCCAGCAGCCGGGGGGACAGCTACCAAGAGACCCAGTACTTC. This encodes CASSRGDSYQETQYF.

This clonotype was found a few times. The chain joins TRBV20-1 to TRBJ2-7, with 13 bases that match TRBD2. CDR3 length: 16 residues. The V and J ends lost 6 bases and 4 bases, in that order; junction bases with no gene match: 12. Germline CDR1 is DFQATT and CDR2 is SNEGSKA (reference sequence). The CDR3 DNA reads TGCAGTGCCCGCGATACAGGGACTAGCGGGACTTACGAGCAGTACTTC. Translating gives CSARDTGTSGTYEQYF.

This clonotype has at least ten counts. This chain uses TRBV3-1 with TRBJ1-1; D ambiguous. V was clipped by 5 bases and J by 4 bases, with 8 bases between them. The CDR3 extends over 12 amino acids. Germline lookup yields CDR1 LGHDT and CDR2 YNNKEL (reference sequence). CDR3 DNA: TGTGCCAGCAGCGCGTCTGGCACTGAAGCTTTCTTT. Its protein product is CASSASGTEAFF.

The chain's CDR3 is CASSQDSGGNEKLFF. CDR3 in DNA: TGCGCCAGCAGCCAAGATTCTGGGGGTAATGAAAAACTGTTTTTT. The V call is TRBV4-1, the J call TRBJ1-4, with a weak D call TRBD1 (5 bases). The V end was cut by 0 bases, the J end by 4 bases, with 9 bases between. Germline V CDR1 and CDR2: MGHRA, YSYEKL. This CDR3 contains 15 residues.

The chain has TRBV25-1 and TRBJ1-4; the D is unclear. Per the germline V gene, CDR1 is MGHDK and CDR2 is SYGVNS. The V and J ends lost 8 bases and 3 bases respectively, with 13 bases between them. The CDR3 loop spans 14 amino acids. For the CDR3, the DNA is TGTGCCAGCGGATTGACGGGAGCTAATGAAAAACTGTTTTTT. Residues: CASGLTGANEKLFF.

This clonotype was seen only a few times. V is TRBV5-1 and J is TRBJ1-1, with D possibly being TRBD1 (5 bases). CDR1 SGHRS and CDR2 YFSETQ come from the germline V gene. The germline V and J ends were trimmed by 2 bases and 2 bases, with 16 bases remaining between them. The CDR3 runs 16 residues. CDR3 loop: CASSFRAAGLNTEAFF. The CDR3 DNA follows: TGCGCCAGCAGCTTCAGGGCGGCGGGCCTCAACACTGAAGCTTTCTTT.

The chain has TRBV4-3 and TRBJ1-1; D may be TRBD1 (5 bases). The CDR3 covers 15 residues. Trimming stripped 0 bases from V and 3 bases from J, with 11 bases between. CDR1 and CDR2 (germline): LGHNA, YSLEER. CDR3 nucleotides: TGCGCCAGCAGCCAAGACTACCGAGGGGACACTGAAGCTTTCTTT. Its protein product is CASSQDYRGDTEAFF.

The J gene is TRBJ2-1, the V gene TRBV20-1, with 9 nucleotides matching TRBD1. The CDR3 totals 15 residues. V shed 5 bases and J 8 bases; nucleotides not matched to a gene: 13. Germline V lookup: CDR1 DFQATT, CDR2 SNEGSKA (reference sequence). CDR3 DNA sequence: TGCAGTGCTCGGCCGGACAGGGGATTTATCCATGAGCAGTTCTTC. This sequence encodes CSARPDRGFIHEQFF.

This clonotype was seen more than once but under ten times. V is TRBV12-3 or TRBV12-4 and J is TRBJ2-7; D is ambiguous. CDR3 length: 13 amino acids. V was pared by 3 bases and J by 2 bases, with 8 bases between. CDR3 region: CASSFNGAYEQYF. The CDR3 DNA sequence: TGTGCCAGCAGTTTTAACGGAGCCTACGAGCAGTACTTC.

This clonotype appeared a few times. CDR3 in amino acids: CASSPSGSATGELFF. The CDR3 coding sequence is TGTGCCAGCAGCCCGAGCGGGAGTGCCACCGGGGAGCTGTTTTTT. The chain couples TRBV14 to TRBJ2-2; 8 bases are shared with TRBD2. Germline CDR1 is SGHDN and CDR2 is FVKESK. The CDR3 has 15 amino acids. With 4 bases clipped from V and 4 bases from J, the junction kept 5 bases outside the gene matches.

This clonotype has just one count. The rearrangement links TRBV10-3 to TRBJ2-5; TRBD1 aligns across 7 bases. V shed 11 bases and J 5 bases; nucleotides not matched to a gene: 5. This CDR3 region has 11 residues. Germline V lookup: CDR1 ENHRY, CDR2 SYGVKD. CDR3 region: CACRQGETQYF. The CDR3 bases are TGTGCCTGTCGACAGGGCGAGACCCAGTACTTC.

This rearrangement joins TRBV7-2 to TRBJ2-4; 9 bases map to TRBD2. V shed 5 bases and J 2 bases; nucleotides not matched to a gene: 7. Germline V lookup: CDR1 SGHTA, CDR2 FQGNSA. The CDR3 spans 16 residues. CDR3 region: CASSQAGGFSKNIQYF. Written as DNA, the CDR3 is TGTGCCAGCAGCCAAGCGGGGGGTTTCTCCAAAAACATTCAGTACTTC.

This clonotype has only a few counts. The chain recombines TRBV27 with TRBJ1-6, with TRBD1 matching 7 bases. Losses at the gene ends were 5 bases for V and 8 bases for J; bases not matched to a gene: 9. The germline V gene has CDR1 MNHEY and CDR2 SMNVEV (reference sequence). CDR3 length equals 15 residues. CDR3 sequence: CASSKSTTGYSPLHF. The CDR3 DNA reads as TGTGCCAGCAGTAAATCGACGACAGGGTATTCACCCCTCCACTTT.

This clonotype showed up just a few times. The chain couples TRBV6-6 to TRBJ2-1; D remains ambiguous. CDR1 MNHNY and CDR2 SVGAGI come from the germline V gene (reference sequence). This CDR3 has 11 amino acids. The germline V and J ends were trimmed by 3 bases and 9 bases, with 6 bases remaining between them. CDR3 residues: CASSYHGEQFF. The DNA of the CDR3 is TGTGCCAGCAGTTATCACGGTGAGCAGTTCTTC.

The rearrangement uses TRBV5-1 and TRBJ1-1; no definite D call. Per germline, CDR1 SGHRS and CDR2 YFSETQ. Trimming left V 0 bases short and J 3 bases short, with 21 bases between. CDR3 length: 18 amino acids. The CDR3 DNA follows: TGCGCCAGCAGCTTGGAAGGGCCAGGTTCATGGGTCGACACTGAAGCTTTCTTT. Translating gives CASSLEGPGSWVDTEAFF. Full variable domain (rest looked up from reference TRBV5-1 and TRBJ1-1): KAGVTQTPRYLIKTRGQQVTLSCSPISGHRSVSWYQQTPGQGLQFLFEYFSETQRNKGNFPGRFSGRQFSNSRSEMNVSTLELGDSALYLCASSLEGPGSWVDTEAFFGQGTRLTVV.

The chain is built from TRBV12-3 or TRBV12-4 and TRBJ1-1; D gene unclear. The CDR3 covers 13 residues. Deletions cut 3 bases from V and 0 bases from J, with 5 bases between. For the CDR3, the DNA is TGTGCCAGCAGTTTGCTAATGAACACTGAAGCTTTCTTT. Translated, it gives CASSLLMNTEAFF.

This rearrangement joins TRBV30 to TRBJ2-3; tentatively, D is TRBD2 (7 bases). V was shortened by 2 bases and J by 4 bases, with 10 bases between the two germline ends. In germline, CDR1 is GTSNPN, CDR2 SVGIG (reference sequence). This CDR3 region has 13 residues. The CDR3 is CAWSRGGADTQYF. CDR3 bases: TGTGCCTGGAGTAGGGGGGGAGCAGATACGCAGTATTTT.

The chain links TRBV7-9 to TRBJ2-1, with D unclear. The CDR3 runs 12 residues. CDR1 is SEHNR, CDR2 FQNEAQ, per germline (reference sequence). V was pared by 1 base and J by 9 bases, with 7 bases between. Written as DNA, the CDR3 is TGTGCCAGCAGCTTAGGTCTTTTTGAGCAGTTCTTC. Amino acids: CASSLGLFEQFF.

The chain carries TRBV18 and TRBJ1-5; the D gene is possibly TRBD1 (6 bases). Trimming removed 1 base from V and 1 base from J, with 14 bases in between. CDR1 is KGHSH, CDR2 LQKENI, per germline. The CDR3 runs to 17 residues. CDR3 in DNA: TGTGCCAGCTCACCACGGGGGGGCGGAGGAAGCAATCAGCCCCAGCATTTT. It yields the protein CASSPRGGGGSNQPQHF. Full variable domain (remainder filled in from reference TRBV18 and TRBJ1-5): NAGVMQNPRHLVRRRGQEARLRCSPMKGHSHVYWYRQLPEEGLKFMVYLQKENIIDESGMPKERFSAEFPKEGPSILRIQQVVRGDSAAYFCASSPRGGGGSNQPQHFGDGTRLSIL.

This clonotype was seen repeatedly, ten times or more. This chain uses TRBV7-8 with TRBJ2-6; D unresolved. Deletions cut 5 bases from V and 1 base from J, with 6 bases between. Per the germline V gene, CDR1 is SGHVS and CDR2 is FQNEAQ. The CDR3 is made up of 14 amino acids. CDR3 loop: CASSPRSGANVLTF. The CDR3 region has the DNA TGTGCCAGCAGCCCTCGGTCTGGGGCCAACGTCCTGACTTTC. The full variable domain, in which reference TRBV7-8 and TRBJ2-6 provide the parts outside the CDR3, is GAGVSQSPRYKVAKRGQDVALRCDPISGHVSLFWYQQALGQGPEFLTYFQNEAQLDKSGLPSDRFFAERPEGSVSTLKIQRTQQEDSAVYLCASSPRSGANVLTFGAGSRLTVL.

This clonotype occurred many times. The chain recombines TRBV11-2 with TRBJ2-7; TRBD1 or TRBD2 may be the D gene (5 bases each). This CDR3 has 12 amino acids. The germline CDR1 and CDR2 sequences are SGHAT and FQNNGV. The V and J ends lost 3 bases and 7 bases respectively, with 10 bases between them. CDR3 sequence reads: CASSLGTREQYF. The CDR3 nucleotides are TGTGCCAGCAGCTTGGGGACGAGGGAGCAGTACTTC. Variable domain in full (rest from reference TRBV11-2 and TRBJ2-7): EAGVAQSPRYKIIEKRQSVAFWCNPISGHATLYWYQQILGQGPKLLIQFQNNGVVDDSQLPKDRFSAERLKGVDSTLKIQPAKLEDSAVYLCASSLGTREQYFGPGTRLTVT.

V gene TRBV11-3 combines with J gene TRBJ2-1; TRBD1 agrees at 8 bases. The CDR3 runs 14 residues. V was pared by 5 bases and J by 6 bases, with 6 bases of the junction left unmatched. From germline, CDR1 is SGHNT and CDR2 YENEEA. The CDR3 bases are TGTGCCAGCAGCCGCCGGACAGGGCGCAATGAGCAGTTCTTC. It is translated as CASSRRTGRNEQFF. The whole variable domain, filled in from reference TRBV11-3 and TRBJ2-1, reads EAGVVQSPRYKIIEKKQPVAFWCNPISGHNTLYWYLQNLGQGPELLIRYENEEAVDDSQLPKDRFSAERLKGVDSTLKIQPAELGDSAVYLCASSRRTGRNEQFFGPGTRLTVL.

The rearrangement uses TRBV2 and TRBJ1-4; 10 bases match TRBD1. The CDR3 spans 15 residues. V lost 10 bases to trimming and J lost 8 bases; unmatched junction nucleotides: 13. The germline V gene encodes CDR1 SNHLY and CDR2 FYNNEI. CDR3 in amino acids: CATQAQTGGGEKLFF. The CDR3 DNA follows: TGTGCCACTCAAGCCCAGACAGGGGGCGGAGAAAAACTGTTTTTT.

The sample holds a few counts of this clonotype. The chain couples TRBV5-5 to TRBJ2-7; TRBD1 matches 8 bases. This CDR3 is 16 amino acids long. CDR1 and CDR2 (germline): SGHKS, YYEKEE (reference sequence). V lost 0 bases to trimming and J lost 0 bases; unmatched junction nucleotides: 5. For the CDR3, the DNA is TGTGCCAGCAGCTTGGGTCGAGACAGGGGCTCCTACGAGCAGTACTTC. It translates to CASSLGRDRGSYEQYF.

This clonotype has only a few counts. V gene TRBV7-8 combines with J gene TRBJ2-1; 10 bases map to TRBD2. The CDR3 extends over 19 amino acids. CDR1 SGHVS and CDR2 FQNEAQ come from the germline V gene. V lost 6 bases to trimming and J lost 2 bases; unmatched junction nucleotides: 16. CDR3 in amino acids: CASRAIRLAGVQAYNEQFF. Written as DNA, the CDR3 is TGTGCCAGCAGGGCGATTCGTCTAGCGGGGGTCCAGGCCTACAATGAGCAGTTCTTC.

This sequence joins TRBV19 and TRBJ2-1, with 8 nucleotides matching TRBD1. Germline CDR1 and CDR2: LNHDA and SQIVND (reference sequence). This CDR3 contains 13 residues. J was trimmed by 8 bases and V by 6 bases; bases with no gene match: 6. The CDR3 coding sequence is TGTGCCAGTAGCTGGACAGGGACCCATGAGCAGTTCTTC. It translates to CASSWTGTHEQFF.

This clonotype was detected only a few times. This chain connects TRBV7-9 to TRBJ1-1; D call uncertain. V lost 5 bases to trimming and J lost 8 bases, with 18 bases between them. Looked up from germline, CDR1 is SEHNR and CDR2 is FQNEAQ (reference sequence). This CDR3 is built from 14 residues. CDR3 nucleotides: TGTGCCAGCAGCCCTACAAGTTTATCGGAAGAAGCTTTCTTT. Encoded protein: CASSPTSLSEEAFF.

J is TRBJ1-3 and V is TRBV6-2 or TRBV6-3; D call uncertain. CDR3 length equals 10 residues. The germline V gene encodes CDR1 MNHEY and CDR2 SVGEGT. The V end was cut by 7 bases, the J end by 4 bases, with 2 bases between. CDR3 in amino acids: CASKGNTIYF. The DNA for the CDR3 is TGTGCCAGCAAGGGAAACACCATATATTTT.

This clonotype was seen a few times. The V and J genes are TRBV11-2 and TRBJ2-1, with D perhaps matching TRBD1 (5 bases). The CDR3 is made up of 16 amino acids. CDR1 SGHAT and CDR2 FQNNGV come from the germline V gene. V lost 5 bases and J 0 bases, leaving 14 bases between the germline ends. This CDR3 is CASSLRQITSYNEQFF. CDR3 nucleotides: TGTGCCAGCAGCCTCCGACAGATTACCTCCTACAATGAGCAGTTCTTC.

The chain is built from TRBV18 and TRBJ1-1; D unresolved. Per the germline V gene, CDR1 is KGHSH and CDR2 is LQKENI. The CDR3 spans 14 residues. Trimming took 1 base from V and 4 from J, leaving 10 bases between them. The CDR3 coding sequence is TGTGCCAGCTCACCACTACCCTCCCCCACTGAAGCTTTCTTT. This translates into CASSPLPSPTEAFF.

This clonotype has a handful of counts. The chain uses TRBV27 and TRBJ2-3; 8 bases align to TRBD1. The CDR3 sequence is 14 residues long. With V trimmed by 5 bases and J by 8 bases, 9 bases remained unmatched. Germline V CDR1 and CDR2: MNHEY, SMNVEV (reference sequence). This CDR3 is CASSSDRGRVTQYF. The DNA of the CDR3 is TGTGCCAGCAGTAGCGACAGGGGACGGGTTACGCAGTATTTT.

Here the CDR3 reads CAISESYRVAGYTF. The DNA for the CDR3 is TGTGCCATCAGTGAGTCTTACAGGGTGGCTGGCTACACCTTC. This chain connects TRBV10-3 to TRBJ1-2; possible D gene TRBD1, 6 bases. The germline gives CDR1 ENHRY, CDR2 SYGVKD. The germline V and J ends were trimmed by 0 bases and 7 bases, with 12 bases remaining between them. The length of the CDR3 is 14 residues.